Here is one T cell receptor (beta chain) with its context. The antigen is unknown. The sample belongs to a study of human T cells and chemical hapten exposure. At the level of the study: Sensitizing treatment utilized 2% DPC over a 2 cm by 2 cm portion of upper inner arm skin.

Indicated time point: pre-sensitization, week 0. Sample treatment: therapeutic diphenylcyclopropenone sensitization with weekly scalp DPC. Patches went on only after blood had been drawn each time. The CDR3 loop spans 13 amino acids. Trimming cost V 2 bases and J 7 bases, with 9 bases left between them. Germline CDR1 reads MGHRA; CDR2 reads YSYEKL. The study, taken as a whole, reports: Expanded TCRs grouped into significantly more large CDR3 similarity clusters than controls produced.

Each cDNA molecule in the library carried unique molecular identifiers. TCRdb passed the RACE reads through MiXCR, listing each CDR3 protein once. Of 280,000 or so distinct CDR3 sequences in the sample, around 7% were seen once. Sequences were derived from whole blood, sampled in connection with sensitization to the hapten diphenylcyclopropenone (DPC). This clonotype was sampled from a man between 18 and 35 years old with alopecia areata. Some clones in this sample may be carry-over from other donors' samples. The V gene is TRBV4-1, the J gene TRBJ1-5, with a weak D call TRBD1 (5 bases). CDR3 loop: CASSQQGSQPQHF. Here the CDR3 DNA reads TGCGCCAGCAGCCAACAGGGTAGCCAGCCCCAGCATTTT.